This paragraph covers one T cell receptor (beta chain) sequence. Its specificity is not known. Terminally differentiated effector memory CD45RA+ cells were excluded by CCR7 positive selection of CD45RO-negative cells. Caucasian adults residing in Nashville, Tennessee made up all the donors. Profiling relied on immunoSEQ multiplex PCR, and the TCRdb table lists in-frame clones only, not all of them. This sample has under 1 million clones; approximately 92% occur once, and the top ten carry approximately 25%. The sample comes from a study of shared clonotypes between healthy human individuals. General study results and limits: Clonotypes shared by all four donors outscored non-shared clonotypes in generation probability.

The CDR3 runs to 15 residues. Germline CDR1 reads MDHEN; CDR2 reads SYDVKM. Losses at the gene ends were 5 bases for V and 7 bases for J; bases not matched to a gene: 7. Specimen: naive CD8+ T cells sorted from blood. This TCR came from a man aged 25 to 40 in good health. The chain links TRBV28 to TRBJ1-4; 10 nucleotides align to TRBD1. CDR3 sequence reads: CASSPRQGAGEKLFF. CDR3 DNA sequence: TGTGCCAGCAGTCCGCGACAGGGGGCTGGTGAAAAACTGTTTTTT.